This TCR beta chain was retrieved from a study of Graves' ophthalmopathy and Graves' hyperthyroidism. The sequenced template was RNA, covering the TCR beta CDR3 region. RT-PCR in the first round used HTBI primers; a second-round multiplex PCR followed. TCRdb re-analysed the multiplex PCR reads in MiXCR, keeping a single row per CDR3 protein. This sample has 150,000 to 200,000 distinct CDR3 sequences, with 39% found just once. Notes on this clonotype: Its antigen remains unidentified.

V was clipped by 9 bases and J by 5 bases; unmatched bases: 7. Germline values: CDR1 LNHDA, CDR2 SQIVND (reference sequence). The CDR3 covers 13 residues. Study conclusions and caveats: Sensitivity of about 70% and specificity of 72% to 80% were achieved by the model that predicted ophthalmopathy progression. Blood was where most expanded thyroid clonotypes above 0.001 frequency also turned up.

Sequencing was carried out using peripheral blood. The sequence was collected from a man aged 25-40 years with Graves' ophthalmopathy. The rearrangement links TRBV19 to TRBJ2-7; 10 positions match TRBD1. CDR3 sequence: CARGGQGRHEQYF. CDR3 DNA: TGTGCCAGGGGGGGACAGGGGCGTCACGAGCAGTACTTC.